The entry that follows covers one T cell receptor (beta chain) sequence. The antigen is not known. Profiled with immunoSEQ multiplex PCR; TCRdb holds only in-frame clones, not every one. Of under 100,000 clones in the sample, more than 90% were seen once. This entry belongs to a study of T cell responses to AZD1222 COVID-19 vaccine. The germline V gene encodes CDR1 SNHLY and CDR2 FYNNEI. With 2 bases removed from V and 6 bases from J, the gap between germline ends came to 11 bases. The CDR3 has 14 residues. Study-wide results and limits: Nearly half of spike-specific TCRs reportedly target unmutated variant regions. Clonal diversity was possibly underestimated, and the donors were mostly white British, with more females.

Sequencing used peripheral blood, obtained on day 0 of AZD1222 vaccination. This clonotype originated in an adult in good health. This chain joins TRBV2 and TRBJ1-5; D unresolved. Here the CDR3 reads CASSERVIGQPQHF. The CDR3 coding sequence is TGTGCCAGCAGTGAACGGGTAATTGGTCAGCCCCAGCATTTT.